Below are 27 T cell receptor beta chains sequenced from a single sample in a study of breast tumors, draining lymph nodes, adjacent tissues. TCRdb reprocessed the multiplex PCR reads with MiXCR, giving one entry per CDR3 protein. The table shows about 15,000 distinct CDR3 sequences, with under 60% occurring only once. The sample taken for sequencing was tumor-adjacent breast tissue. The origin of the receptors is a female donor with breast cancer. Some clones in this sample may be carry-over from other donors' samples.

Ten or more counts support this clonotype. This rearrangement joins TRBV7-2 to TRBJ2-3; tentative D call: TRBD2 (5 bases). CDR1 is SGHTA, CDR2 FQGNSA, per germline. This CDR3 contains 16 residues. Between the trimmed V and J ends, which lost 5 bases and 1 base, there was a span of 16 bases. The CDR3 coding sequence is TGTGCCAGCAGCACAGAGGGCAGAGGAGGCACAGATACGCAGTATTTT. The encoded protein is CASSTEGRGGTDTQYF.

This clonotype is labeled as medium-sized. V and J are TRBV15 and TRBJ2-1, with 11 positions matching TRBD2. CDR3 size: 16 residues. CDR1 is LNHNV, CDR2 YYDKDF, per germline (reference sequence). V shed 1 base, J shed 5 bases, and the junction held 4 bases outside the gene matches. The CDR3, as DNA: TGTGCCACCAGCAGAGTTAGCGGGGGGGTTAACAATGAGCAGTTCTTC. This codes for CATSRVSGGVNNEQFF.

This chain joins TRBV7-9 and TRBJ1-2; D not resolved. Trimming took off 1 base at V and 3 bases at J, with 6 bases between the two ends. The CDR3 extends over 13 amino acids. From germline, CDR1 is SEHNR and CDR2 FQNEAQ (reference sequence). The CDR3 nucleotides read TGTGCCAGCAGCTTAGGATCTTACTATGGCTACACCTTC. It encodes CASSLGSYYGYTF.

Ten or more counts support this clonotype. The chain's CDR3 is CASSSRVGGTEAFF. CDR3 in DNA: TGTGCCAGTAGTAGCAGGGTGGGGGGCACTGAAGCTTTCTTT. The chain joins TRBV19 to TRBJ1-1, with a weak D call TRBD1 (5 bases). CDR3 length: 14 amino acids. CDR1 LNHDA and CDR2 SQIVND come from the germline V gene (reference sequence). Deletions cut 4 bases from V and 4 bases from J, with 13 bases between.

V gene TRBV20-1 combines with J gene TRBJ2-3, with 8 bases that match TRBD2. Germline CDR1 reads DFQATT; CDR2 reads SNEGSKA (reference sequence). V dropped 3 bases and J dropped 6; count of bases not matched to a gene: 17. The CDR3 is 17 residues long. The CDR3 DNA follows: TGCAGTGCTAGGTTATACGTCTTAGGCGGGAGGTCGGATACGCAGTATTTT. Encoded protein: CSARLYVLGGRSDTQYF.

This chain uses TRBV7-2 with TRBJ2-1; 14 bases align to TRBD2. Germline V gives CDR1 SGHTA, CDR2 FQGNSA. CDR3 length: 14 amino acids. V was pared by 8 bases and J by 8 bases, with 5 bases of the junction left unmatched. In nucleotides, the CDR3 is TGTGCCAGCCCCGGGACTAGCGGGAGCCATGAGCAGTTCTTC. Its translation: CASPGTSGSHEQFF.

The table lists this clonotype with many counts. The chain's CDR3 is CASSRLGGTSGANVLTF. The DNA of the CDR3 is TGTGCCAGCAGTCGCCTGGGGGGCACCTCTGGGGCCAACGTCCTGACTTTC. The chain uses TRBV6-5 and TRBJ2-6; perhaps D is TRBD1 or TRBD2 (6 bases each). Trimming cost V 5 bases and J 0 bases, with 14 bases left between them. The CDR3 spans 17 residues. Germline CDR1 reads MNHEY; CDR2 reads SVGAGI.

The rearrangement joins TRBV7-6 to TRBJ2-2; the D is unclear. In germline, CDR1 is SGHVS, CDR2 FNYEAQ. The CDR3 spans 13 residues. With 4 bases removed from V and 3 bases from J, the gap between germline ends came to 6 bases. The chain's CDR3 is CASSSQYTGELFF. The DNA of the CDR3 is TGTGCCAGCAGCTCACAGTACACCGGGGAGCTGTTTTTT.

With regard to this clonotype: Lacking the conserved final phenylalanine or tryptophan, this CDR3 likely reflects a read error. The chain carries TRBV6-2 or TRBV6-3 and TRBJ2-7; D uncertain. CDR3 length equals 14 residues. Germline-derived CDR1 and CDR2 are MNHEY and SVGEGT. The ends were cut back, 5 bases at V and 5 bases at J, with 16 bases in the middle. In DNA, the CDR3 is TGTGCCAGCAGTCAGGTGCACGAGGCGGACGAGCAGTACCTC. Protein: CASSQVHEADEQYL.

The sample holds many counts of this clonotype. The chain joins TRBV5-1 to TRBJ2-3; no firm D call. The CDR3 sequence is 13 residues long. The germline V gene encodes CDR1 SGHRS and CDR2 YFSETQ. The V gene lost 3 bases and the J gene lost 1 base, with 6 bases spanning the gap. The CDR3, as DNA: TGCGCCAGCAGCTCCCGCCGCACAGATACGCAGTATTTT. This gives the protein CASSSRRTDTQYF.

This clonotype counts as medium-sized. CDR3 in amino acids: CASSSYPGGLSPLHF. CDR3 nucleotides: TGTGCCAGTAGTAGTTATCCAGGGGGTCTTTCACCCCTCCACTTT. The rearrangement uses TRBV19 and TRBJ1-6; 7 nucleotides match TRBD1. V lost 4 bases, J lost 9 bases, and 9 bases stayed unmatched. The CDR3 consists of 15 residues. In germline, CDR1 is LNHDA, CDR2 SQIVND (reference sequence).

This clonotype is medium-sized (0.01 to 0.1%) within its sample. The chain has TRBV5-1 and TRBJ1-2, with TRBD1 matching over 9 bases. CDR3 length equals 14 residues. CDR1 is SGHRS and CDR2 is YFSETQ in the germline V gene. Losses at the gene ends were 5 bases for V and 1 base for J; bases not matched to a gene: 3. The CDR3 DNA follows: TGCGCCAGCAGTTGGGGACAGGGTAACTATGGCTACACCTTC. Protein: CASSWGQGNYGYTF.

Ten or more counts support this clonotype. The CDR3 is CASSVLGLDTGELFF. In DNA form, the CDR3 reads TGTGCCAGCAGCGTACTAGGGTTGGACACCGGGGAGCTGTTTTTT. The chain uses TRBV9 and TRBJ2-2; no reliable D call. V shed 1 base and J shed 3 bases, with 10 bases lying between them. The germline gives CDR1 SGDLS, CDR2 YYNGEE. This CDR3 is 15 amino acids long. Full variable domain (rest looked up from reference TRBV9 and TRBJ2-2): DSGVTQTPKHLITATGQRVTLRCSPRSGDLSVYWYQQSLDQGLQFLIQYYNGEERAKGNILERFSAQQFPDLHSELNLSSLELGDSALYFCASSVLGLDTGELFFGEGSRLTVL.

V is TRBV29-1 and J is TRBJ2-7; 9 bases fit TRBD1. Germline assignment: CDR1 SQVTM and CDR2 ANQGSEA. This CDR3 region has 12 residues. J was trimmed by 7 bases and V by 6 bases; bases with no gene match: 7. The chain's CDR3 is CSVRTGEREQYF. In DNA form, the CDR3 reads TGCAGCGTGAGGACAGGGGAGAGGGAGCAGTACTTC.

Comment on this clonotype: A much larger clone differs from this one at a single base, so this may be a read error. As the CDR3 is not closed by the conserved phenylalanine or tryptophan, this likely results from a read error. The V and J genes are TRBV9 and TRBJ2-7, with TRBD2 as a possible D gene (6 bases). V was clipped by 7 bases and J by 0 bases, with 11 bases between them. The CDR3 spans 13 residues. CDR1 is SGDLS, CDR2 YYNGEE, per germline. In DNA, the CDR3 is TGTGCCAGCGGGGGGAAGAGCTCCTACGAGCAGTACTCC. It translates to CASGGKSSYEQYS.

The CDR3 here is CASSDPTLAGGPAEQFF. The CDR3 DNA reads as TGTGCCAGCAGTGACCCAACCCTAGCGGGAGGGCCAGCTGAGCAGTTCTTC. V and J are TRBV25-1 and TRBJ2-1; 12 bases align to TRBD2. Germline CDR1 reads MGHDK; CDR2 reads SYGVNS. The CDR3 extends over 17 amino acids. V dropped 3 bases and J dropped 9; count of bases not matched to a gene: 12.

There are many counts of this clonotype. The chain recombines TRBV28 with TRBJ1-2; tentative D call: TRBD1 (6 bases). Trimming pared 3 bases from V and 7 bases from J, leaving 9 bases between. The V gene's germline CDR1 is MDHEN and CDR2 SYDVKM. The CDR3 length is 12 residues. CDR3: CASSFRQAGYTF. CDR3 DNA sequence: TGTGCCAGCAGTTTCCGACAGGCTGGCTACACCTTC.

V and J are TRBV20-1 and TRBJ1-2; D call uncertain. With 6 bases removed from V and 4 bases from J, the gap between germline ends came to 15 bases. Germline V gene lookup returns CDR1 DFQATT and CDR2 SNEGSKA (reference sequence). The CDR3 contains 13 residues. CDR3 loop: CSARAPVGYGYTF. DNA of the CDR3: TGCAGTGCACGGGCCCCAGTCGGCTATGGCTACACCTTC.

This rearrangement joins TRBV29-1 to TRBJ1-2; D ambiguous. CDR1 and CDR2 (germline): SQVTM, ANQGSEA. V lost 4 bases and J lost 3, with 12 bases in between. The CDR3 runs 13 residues. As DNA, the CDR3 is TGCAGCGTTGGAGGGCACGGGGACTATGGCTACACCTTC. This translates into CSVGGHGDYGYTF.

V and J are TRBV6-1 and TRBJ1-6; possible D gene TRBD1, 5 bases. The germline V gene encodes CDR1 MNHNS and CDR2 SASEGT. The CDR3 covers 13 residues. Trimming took off 3 bases at V and 9 bases at J, with 9 bases between the two ends. CDR3 nucleotides: TGTGCCAGCAGTGACAGGGATCGTTCACCCCTCCACTTT. Protein sequence: CASSDRDRSPLHF.

This clonotype is medium-sized by share. The V and J genes are TRBV5-6 and TRBJ2-3, with 9 bases identical to TRBD2. This CDR3 has 16 amino acids. The germline V gene encodes CDR1 SGHDT and CDR2 YYEEEE. V shed 0 bases, J shed 7 bases, and the junction held 9 bases outside the gene matches. CDR3 in amino acids: CASSLGRRAGGHTQYF. CDR3 nucleotides: TGTGCCAGCAGCTTGGGGAGGCGCGCGGGAGGGCATACGCAGTATTTT. The entire variable domain, with the rest obtained from reference TRBV5-6 and TRBJ2-3, is as follows: DAGVTQSPTHLIKTRGQQVTLRCSPKSGHDTVSWYQQALGQGPQFIFQYYEEEERQRGNFPDRFSGHQFPNYSSELNVNALLLGDSALYLCASSLGRRAGGHTQYFGPGTRLTVL.

The chain joins TRBV10-2 to TRBJ1-5, with a possible D match to TRBD1 (6 bases). Germline values: CDR1 WSHSY, CDR2 SAAADI. There are 12 residues in the CDR3. Trimming removed 6 bases at V and 4 bases at J, with 7 bases between. The DNA for the CDR3 is TGCGCCAGCAGACAGGGTAATCAGCCCCAGCATTTT. Its protein product is CASRQGNQPQHF.

This clonotype is judged medium-sized. V is TRBV20-1 and J is TRBJ2-3; D uncertain. CDR1 is DFQATT, CDR2 SNEGSKA, per germline (reference sequence). This CDR3 region has 17 residues. V was pared by 0 bases and J by 2 bases, with 18 bases between. The DNA of the CDR3 is TGCAGTGCTAGAGATTCCAATCTTGGGTCCCTCACAGATACGCAGTATTTT. Protein sequence: CSARDSNLGSLTDTQYF.

A note on this clonotype: A much larger clone sits a single nucleotide away, making a read error possible. The chain links TRBV30 to TRBJ1-1; the D is unclear. Germline loops: CDR1 GTSNPN, CDR2 SVGIG (reference sequence). The CDR3 is 11 amino acids. CDR3 nucleotide sequence: TGTGCCTGGGGTGTCCGTCTAGGTGCTTTCTTT. This sequence encodes CAWGVRLGAFF. Looking up the rest from reference TRBV30 and TRBJ1-1 gives the full variable domain: SQTIHQWPATLVQPVGSPLSLECTVEGTSNPNLYWYRQAAGRGLQLLFYSVGIGQISSEVPQNLSASRPQDRQFILSSKKLLLSDSGFYLCAWGVRLGAFFGQGTRLTVV.

The V gene is TRBV2, the J gene TRBJ1-5; TRBD1 might be the D (6 bases). This CDR3 comprises 16 residues. Germline CDR1 reads SNHLY; CDR2 reads FYNNEI. V was cut by 3 bases and J by 2 bases, with 14 bases left in between. In nucleotides, the CDR3 is TGTGCCAGCAGTGATGAGTCAGGGGTCGGCAATCAGCCCCAGCATTTT. It yields the protein CASSDESGVGNQPQHF. The variable domain in full, with the rest retrieved from reference TRBV2 and TRBJ1-5, is EPEVTQTPSHQVTQMGQEVILRCVPISNHLYFYWYRQILGQKVEFLVSFYNNEISEKSEIFDDQFSVERPDGSNFTLKIRSTKLEDSAMYFCASSDESGVGNQPQHFGDGTRLSIL.

In its sample, this clonotype was seen many times. J is TRBJ1-4 and V is TRBV3-1, with no clear D. The CDR3 consists of 14 residues. CDR1 LGHDT and CDR2 YNNKEL come from the germline V gene (reference sequence). V lost 0 bases to trimming and J lost 8 bases, with 10 bases between them. CDR3 coding DNA: TGTGCCAGCAGCCAAGATACCTTAAACGAAAAACTGTTTTTT. This encodes CASSQDTLNEKLFF. Full variable domain (outside the CDR3, taken from reference TRBV3-1 and TRBJ1-4): DTAVSQTPKYLVTQMGNDKSIKCEQNLGHDTMYWYKQDSKKFLKIMFSYNNKELIINETVPNRFSPKSPDKAHLNLHINSLELGDSAVYFCASSQDTLNEKLFFGSGTQLSVL.

The chain recombines TRBV10-3 with TRBJ2-7; 7 bases map to TRBD1. CDR1 ENHRY and CDR2 SYGVKD come from the germline V gene. There are 13 residues in the CDR3. V lost 4 bases and J lost 6; bases outside the gene matches: 6. CDR3 DNA: TGTGCCATCAGTGGACAGGGCAAGTCCGAGCAGTACTTC. The encoded protein is CAISGQGKSEQYF.